The rows below give T cell receptor beta chains drawn from one sample of a study of cytomegalovirus exposure and HLA in healthy donors. This table comes from immunoSEQ multiplex PCR, and its TCRdb copy is limited to in-frame clones, with some not included. The sample has tens of thousands of clones; 85% to 90% are singletons. Source material: PBMCs. Receptor source: a boy aged 5-17 years in good health and CMV-seronegative. Each CDR3 is given with its conserved first and last residue. Fields, in order: J gene, clone size, D gene, V gene, CDR3 protein, CDR3 DNA. D genes are given only for firm matches. Clone sizes are given selectively: once, few, many, or a class where the clone is expanded.

TRBJ1-3,once,-,TRBV5-1,CASSRVGSAGNTIYF,TGCGCCAGCAGCCGCGTGGGGAGCGCTGGAAACACCATATATTTT
TRBJ1-1,-,-,TRBV30,CAWNLDGDEAFF,TGTGCCTGGAACTTGGACGGGGATGAAGCTTTCTTT
TRBJ2-3,-,-,TRBV28,CASTRESTDTQYF,TGTGCCAGCACACGGGAAAGCACAGATACGCAGTATTTT
TRBJ2-6,-,-,TRBV19,CASSGSWRGPSSGANVLTF,TGTGCCAGTAGCGGGAGTTGGAGGGGCCCAAGCTCTGGGGCCAACGTCCTGACTTTC
TRBJ1-1,-,TRBD1,TRBV10-1,CASRSGGGETEAFF,TGCGCCAGCAGGTCAGGGGGCGGTGAGACTGAAGCTTTCTTT
TRBJ2-7,-,TRBD1,TRBV5-1,CASSLGTGKEQYF,TGCGCCAGCAGCTTGGGGACAGGGAAGGAGCAGTACTTC
TRBJ2-3,-,-,TRBV7-9,CSSSLVSTDTQYF,TGTTCCAGCAGCTTAGTGTCGACAGATACGCAGTATTTT
TRBJ2-5,-,-,TRBV28,CASSSGLRMGQYF,TGTGCCAGCAGCTCTGGACTGCGGATGGGCCAGTACTTC
TRBJ2-7,-,-,TRBV6-5,CASSSASGFEQYF,TGTGCCAGCAGCTCCGCGTCGGGGTTCGAGCAGTACTTC
TRBJ2-7,once,-,TRBV29-1,CSVTRGFYEQYF,TGCAGCGTTACCAGGGGCTTCTACGAGCAGTACTTC
TRBJ1-5,-,-,TRBV6-6,CASSADSYSNQPQHF,TGTGCCAGCAGTGCGGACAGTTATAGCAATCAGCCCCAGCATTTT
TRBJ2-7,few,-,TRBV6-5,CASSYSRSDEQYF,TGTGCCAGCAGTTACTCCAGGTCCGACGAGCAGTACTTC
TRBJ1-2,-,-,TRBV6-1,CASMADYGYTF,TGTGCCAGCATGGCAGACTATGGCTACACCTTC
TRBJ2-3,-,TRBD2,TRBV30,CAGQIGTSADTQYF,TGTGCCGGCCAAATCGGGACTAGCGCAGATACGCAGTATTTT
TRBJ2-6,-,-,TRBV18,CASSQEGSTGANVLTF,TGTGCCAGCTCACAGGAGGGTTCTACGGGGGCCAACGTCCTGACTTTC
TRBJ2-7,-,-,TRBV5-1,CASRPGGGNYEQYF,TGCGCCAGCAGACCCGGAGGGGGCAATTACGAGCAGTACTTC
TRBJ1-1,-,TRBD1,TRBV5-1,CASSLVGGQMNTEAFF,TGCGCCAGCAGCTTGGTGGGGGGACAGATGAACACTGAAGCTTTCTTT
TRBJ2-7,-,TRBD1,TRBV19,CASSPGTGSYEQYF,TGTGCCAGTAGTCCCGGGACAGGATCCTACGAGCAGTACTTC
TRBJ2-1,-,TRBD1,TRBV5-4,CASSLQGNNEQFF,TGTGCCAGCAGCTTACAGGGGAACAATGAGCAGTTCTTC
TRBJ2-1,-,TRBD1,TRBV7-8,CASSRDRDREQFF,TGTGCCAGCAGCCGGGACAGGGACAGAGAGCAGTTCTTC
TRBJ2-5,-,-,TRBV19,CASSIVQAPRETQYF,TGTGCCAGTAGTATAGTTCAGGCCCCAAGGGAGACCCAGTACTTC
TRBJ2-5,-,TRBD2,TRBV2,CASIGLALRGTQYF,TGTGCCAGCATAGGACTAGCGCTACGGGGGACCCAGTACTTC
TRBJ1-3,-,-,TRBV5-4,CASSFSGSGNTIYF,TGTGCCAGCAGCTTTTCGGGCTCTGGAAACACCATATATTTT
TRBJ2-7,-,TRBD1,TRBV27,CASSFLPGQVSYEQYF,TGTGCCAGCAGTTTCCTTCCGGGACAGGTCTCCTACGAGCAGTACTTC
TRBJ2-5,-,TRBD2,TRBV7-9,CASSFPAYGSGGETQYF,TGTGCCAGCAGCTTTCCGGCCTATGGTAGCGGGGGAGAGACCCAGTACTTC
TRBJ2-7,-,TRBD2,TRBV6-1,CASMSSGGASYEQYF,TGTGCCAGCATGAGTAGCGGGGGAGCTTCCTACGAGCAGTACTTC
TRBJ2-1,-,TRBD2,TRBV2,CASINTSGLGASGVYNEQFF,TGTGCCAGCATCAACACCAGTGGGTTGGGGGCTAGCGGGGTCTACAATGAGCAGTTCTTC
TRBJ1-2,once,-,TRBV12-5,CASGLVQGSGYGYTF,TGTGCTAGTGGTTTGGTCCAGGGTTCTGGCTATGGCTACACCTTC
TRBJ2-3,-,TRBD2,TRBV7-2,CASSPNSGGYSTDTQYF,TGTGCCAGCAGCCCAAATAGCGGGGGCTATAGCACAGATACGCAGTATTTT
TRBJ1-2,once,-,TRBV18,CASSLNRDTGYTF,TGTGCCAGCTCTCTTAACCGGGACACCGGCTACACCTTC
TRBJ2-3,-,-,TRBV5-6,CASGLPRGLTDTQYF,TGTGCCAGCGGCTTGCCCCGAGGACTCACAGATACGCAGTATTTT
TRBJ2-1,-,TRBD2,TRBV29-1,CSVEDPSGGASYNEQFF,TGCAGCGTTGAAGATCCTAGCGGGGGGGCCTCCTACAATGAGCAGTTCTTC
TRBJ1-2,-,-,TRBV28,CASSVQGYGYTF,TGTGCCAGCAGTGTACAGGGATATGGCTACACCTTC
TRBJ1-4,-,-,TRBV27,CASSFVPGSTNEKLFF,TGTGCCAGCAGTTTTGTTCCCGGGTCAACTAATGAAAAACTGTTTTTT
TRBJ1-1,-,-,TRBV5-1,CASSPAGGYTEAFF,TGCGCCAGCAGCCCCGCCGGGGGGTACACTGAAGCTTTCTTT
TRBJ2-2,-,-,TRBV10-1,CASRTGQNTGELFF,TGCGCCAGCAGAACGGGACAAAACACCGGGGAGCTGTTTTTT
TRBJ2-7,-,TRBD1,TRBV10-2,CASSEFNRGAYEQYF,TGCGCCAGCAGTGAGTTCAACAGGGGGGCCTACGAGCAGTACTTC
TRBJ1-2,-,TRBD1,TRBV19,CASSIRDRALRGYTF,TGTGCCAGTAGTATAAGGGACAGGGCCCTACGCGGCTACACCTTC
TRBJ2-5,-,TRBD1,TRBV6-1,CASSELPGQGAETQYF,TGTGCCAGCAGTGAACTGCCGGGACAGGGGGCGGAGACCCAGTACTTC
TRBJ2-1,-,TRBD2,TRBV7-3,CASSMIAGGRSEQFF,TGTGCCAGCAGCATGATAGCGGGGGGGCGTAGTGAGCAGTTCTTC
TRBJ2-1,-,-,TRBV11-2,CASSLGLGNEQFF,TGTGCCAGCAGCTTGGGGCTGGGAAATGAGCAGTTCTTC
TRBJ2-5,-,-,TRBV9,CASSVGQLRETQYF,TGTGCCAGCAGCGTAGGACAGCTTCGGGAGACCCAGTACTTC
TRBJ2-7,once,-,TRBV5-6,CASSLSRVYEQYF,TGTGCCAGCAGCCTCTCCAGGGTTTACGAGCAGTACTTC
TRBJ1-1,once,-,TRBV29-1,CSVEGGRHWNAEAFF,TGCAGCGTTGAAGGAGGGCGGCACTGGAACGCTGAAGCTTTCTTT
TRBJ2-3,once,-,TRBV6-5,CASSYQPTSIDTQYF,TGTGCCAGCAGTTACCAGCCAACTAGTATAGATACGCAGTATTTT
TRBJ2-5,-,TRBD2,TRBV28,CASSRGLAGGQKPKETQYF,TGTGCCAGCAGCCGGGGACTAGCGGGGGGCCAAAAGCCTAAAGAGACCCAGTACTTC